Here is one T cell receptor (beta chain) with its context. The PCR employed 60 Vbeta primers together with 13 Jbeta primers. Profiling relied on immunoSEQ multiplex PCR, and the TCRdb table lists in-frame clones only, not all of them. This table lists about 140,000 clones. Germline assignment: CDR1 SGHNT and CDR2 YYREEE (reference sequence). Trimming cost V 1 base and J 3 bases; bases outside gene matches: 0. The CDR3 totals 14 residues. The data derive from a study of cytomegalovirus exposure and HLA in healthy donors. This sequence joins TRBV5-4 and TRBJ2-1; 8 nucleotides agree with TRBD2. Specimen: PBMCs. The source of this sequence is a man in his forties in good health and CMV-seronegative. CDR3 DNA: TGTGCCAGCAGCTTGCGGGGGGGCTACAATGAGCAGTTCTTC. This codes for CASSLRGGYNEQFF.